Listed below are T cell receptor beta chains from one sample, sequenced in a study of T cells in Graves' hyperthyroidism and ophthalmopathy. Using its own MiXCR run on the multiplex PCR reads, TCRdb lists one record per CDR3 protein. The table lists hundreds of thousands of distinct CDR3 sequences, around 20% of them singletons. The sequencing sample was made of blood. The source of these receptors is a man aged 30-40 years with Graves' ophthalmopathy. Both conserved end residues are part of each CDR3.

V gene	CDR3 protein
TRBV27	CASKSGLSAYNEQFF
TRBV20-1	CSAREGRAYEQYF
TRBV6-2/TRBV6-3	CASSYSPGGPMNTEAFF
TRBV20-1	CSARDDDNYSTDTQYF
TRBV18	CASSPGAGSTGELFF
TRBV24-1	CAASDPWTESYNEQFF
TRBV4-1	CASSPGGGLGPETQYF
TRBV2	CASSEEGIGSF
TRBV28	CASSYQGAGNIQYF
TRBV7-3	CASSLMPAETQYF
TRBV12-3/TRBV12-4	CASSLAPHEQYF
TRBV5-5	CASSLGQGFQETQYF
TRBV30	CAWSRTGVGYTF
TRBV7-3	CASSPWGGGSYNEQFF
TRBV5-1	CASSLGPGLNQPQHF
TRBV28	CASGDPREAFF
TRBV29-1	CSVGTGTGRTDTQYF
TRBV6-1	CASSEVGGSSYNEQFF
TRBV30	CAWSLGTGTGELFF
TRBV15	CATSRISGRANEQFF
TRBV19	CASSPEKHGYTF
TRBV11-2	CASSLVGTMNTEAFF
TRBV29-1	CSARRWKEGSYEQYF
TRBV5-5	CASSGQTVNTEAFF
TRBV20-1	CSARDPGSEQFF
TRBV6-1	CASSRDRTVGWPQHF
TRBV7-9	CASSSLPGQGADTQYF
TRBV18	CASSPLLAAYEQYF
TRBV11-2	CASSLRLPASGRAKNIYEQYF
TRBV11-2	CASSTGTSDSTDTQYF
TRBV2	CASRASGTGILNYGYTF